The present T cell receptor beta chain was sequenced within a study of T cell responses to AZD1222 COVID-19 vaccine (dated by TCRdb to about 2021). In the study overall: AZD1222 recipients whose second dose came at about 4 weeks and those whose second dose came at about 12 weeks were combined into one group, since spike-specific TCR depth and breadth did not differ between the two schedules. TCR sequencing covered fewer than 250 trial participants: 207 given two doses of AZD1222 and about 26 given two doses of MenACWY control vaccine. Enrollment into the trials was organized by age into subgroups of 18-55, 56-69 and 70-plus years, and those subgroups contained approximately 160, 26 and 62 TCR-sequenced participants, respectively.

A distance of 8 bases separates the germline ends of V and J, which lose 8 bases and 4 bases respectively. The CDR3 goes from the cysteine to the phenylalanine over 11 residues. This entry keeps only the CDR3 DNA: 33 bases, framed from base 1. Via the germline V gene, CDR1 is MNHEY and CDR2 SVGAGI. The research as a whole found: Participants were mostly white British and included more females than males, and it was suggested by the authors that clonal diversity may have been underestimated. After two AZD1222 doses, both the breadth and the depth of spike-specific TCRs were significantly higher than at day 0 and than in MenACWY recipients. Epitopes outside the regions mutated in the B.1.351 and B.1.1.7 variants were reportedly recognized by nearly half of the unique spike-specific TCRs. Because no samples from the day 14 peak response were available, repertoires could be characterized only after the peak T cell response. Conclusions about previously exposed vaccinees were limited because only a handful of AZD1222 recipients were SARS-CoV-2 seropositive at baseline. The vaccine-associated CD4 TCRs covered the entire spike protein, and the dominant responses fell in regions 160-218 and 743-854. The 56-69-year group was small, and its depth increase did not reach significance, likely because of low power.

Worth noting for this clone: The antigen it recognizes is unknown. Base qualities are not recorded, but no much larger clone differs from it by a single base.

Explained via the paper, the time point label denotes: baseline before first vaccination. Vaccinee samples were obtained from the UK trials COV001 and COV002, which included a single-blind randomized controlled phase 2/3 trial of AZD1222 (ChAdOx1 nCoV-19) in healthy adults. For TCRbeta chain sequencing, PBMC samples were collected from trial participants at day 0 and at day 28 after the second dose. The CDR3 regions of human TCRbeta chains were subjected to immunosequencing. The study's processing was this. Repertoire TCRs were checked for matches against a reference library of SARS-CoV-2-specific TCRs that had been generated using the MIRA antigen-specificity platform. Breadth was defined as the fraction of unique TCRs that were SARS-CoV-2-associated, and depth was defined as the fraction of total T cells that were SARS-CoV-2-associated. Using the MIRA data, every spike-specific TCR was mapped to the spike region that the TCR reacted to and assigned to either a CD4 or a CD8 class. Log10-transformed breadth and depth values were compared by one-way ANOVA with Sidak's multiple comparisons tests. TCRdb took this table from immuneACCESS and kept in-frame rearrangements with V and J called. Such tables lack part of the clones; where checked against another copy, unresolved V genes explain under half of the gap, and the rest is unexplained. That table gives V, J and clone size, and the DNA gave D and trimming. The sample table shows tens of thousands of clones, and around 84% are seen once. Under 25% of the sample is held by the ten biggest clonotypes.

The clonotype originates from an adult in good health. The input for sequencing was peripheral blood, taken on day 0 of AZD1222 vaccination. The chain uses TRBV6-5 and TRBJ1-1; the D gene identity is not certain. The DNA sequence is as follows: TGTGCCAGCGTGGTTGGCACTGAAGCTTTCTTT. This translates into CASVVGTEAFF.